This TCR beta chain comes out of a study of T cell clusters in autoimmune cytopenias. Study-wide findings and caveats: The T cell clusters were defined only in silico, without experimental functional validation.

Multiplex touch-down PCR amplified TRB using TRB-A and TRB-B pools in one tube. TCRdb re-called the multiplex PCR reads and shows each CDR3 protein once, DNA omitted. This repertoire includes roughly 630 distinct CDR3 sequences. The CDR3 runs 16 residues. In germline, CDR1 is KGHSH, CDR2 LQKENI. This clonotype registers large by frequency. The antigen is undetermined. TRB was amplified from 250 ng of peripheral blood genomic DNA per sample. The data were also submitted as part of a second study, on T cell repertoires in aging, cancer and after chemotherapy. That study reports: In cancer patients, declining TCR diversity with age involved lost richness and lost evenness. In each cancer cohort, median generation probability increased across chemotherapy, suggesting thymic output rebounded. These repertoire data do not allow conclusions about immunological memory after chemotherapy.

The chain couples TRBV18 to TRBJ1-5; TCRdb lists TRBD1, though no DNA is available to test this call. The receptor was derived from a human donor with chronic lymphocytic leukemia. The sample was peripheral blood. CDR3 sequence reads: CASSGGQGATNQPQHF.